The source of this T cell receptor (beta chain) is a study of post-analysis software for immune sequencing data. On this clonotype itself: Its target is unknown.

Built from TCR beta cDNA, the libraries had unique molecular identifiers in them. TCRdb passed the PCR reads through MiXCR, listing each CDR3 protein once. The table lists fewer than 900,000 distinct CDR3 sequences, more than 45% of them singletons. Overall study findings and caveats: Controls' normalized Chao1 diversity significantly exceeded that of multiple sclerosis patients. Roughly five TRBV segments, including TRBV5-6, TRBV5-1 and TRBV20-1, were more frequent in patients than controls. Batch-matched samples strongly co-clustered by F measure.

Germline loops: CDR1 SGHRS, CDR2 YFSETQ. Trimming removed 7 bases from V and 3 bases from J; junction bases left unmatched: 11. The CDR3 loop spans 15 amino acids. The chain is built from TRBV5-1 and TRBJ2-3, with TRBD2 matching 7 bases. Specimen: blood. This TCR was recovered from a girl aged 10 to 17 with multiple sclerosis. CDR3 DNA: TGCGCCAGCCTGGGCCCCGGGACTAATACAGATACGCAGTATTTT. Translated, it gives CASLGPGTNTDTQYF.